The next 23 T cell receptor beta chains were all read from a single sample in a study of shared clonotypes between healthy human individuals. In the naive CD8 group, cells lacked CD45RO and were positively selected for CCR7, so terminally differentiated effector memory CD45RA+ cells were left out. Sequencing was performed with immunoSEQ multiplex PCR; in TCRdb, only in-frame clones are kept and a portion is missing. In the table there are about 800,000 clones, around 96% of which are singletons. Material: naive CD8+ T cells sorted from blood. These receptors came from a man under 40 in good health.

This clone occurred once. This chain joins TRBV4-3 and TRBJ2-7; D unclear. This CDR3 comprises 15 residues. Looked up from germline, CDR1 is LGHNA and CDR2 is YSLEER. V was trimmed by 1 base and J by 2 bases, leaving 12 bases between them. The DNA for the CDR3 is TGCGCCAGCAGCCAAGGCAAGCAGGTTACCTACGAGCAGTACTTC. Amino acids: CASSQGKQVTYEQYF.

Comments on this clone: Germline and junction disagree at one end, which may indicate a read error. Additional DNA sequences in this sample encode the identical CDR3. The rearrangement uses TRBV29-1 and TRBJ1-2; TRBD1 matches 7 bases. CDR3 length equals 11 residues. From germline, CDR1 is SQVTM and CDR2 ANQGSEA. CDR3 loop: CSVEDRDGYTF. In DNA, the CDR3 is TGTAGCGTTGAAGACAGGGATGGCTACACCTTC.

The genes are TRBV7-3 and TRBJ2-3; 9 nucleotides line up with TRBD2. V lost 1 base to trimming and J lost 4 bases; unmatched junction nucleotides: 3. The CDR3 spans 15 residues. The germline gives CDR1 SGHTA, CDR2 FQGTGA. Here the CDR3 reads CASSLKAGGADTQYF. The CDR3 DNA follows: TGTGCCAGCAGCTTAAAAGCGGGAGGAGCAGATACGCAGTATTTT.

In its sample, this clone was seen once. The gene calls are TRBV14 and TRBJ2-7, with TRBD2 matching 7 bases. With V trimmed by 3 bases and J by 2 bases, 7 bases remained unmatched. The CDR3 totals 15 residues. Per the germline V gene, CDR1 is SGHDN and CDR2 is FVKESK. The CDR3 region is CASSHESGTPYEQYF. In nucleotides, the CDR3 is TGTGCCAGCAGCCACGAGAGCGGGACGCCCTACGAGCAGTACTTC.

CDR3 sequence: CASSGDFFSYNEQFF. The CDR3 nucleotides are TGTGCCAGCAGTGGGGACTTTTTCTCCTACAATGAGCAGTTCTTC. The chain combines TRBV28 with TRBJ2-1; maybe TRBD2 (6 bases). Trimming took 5 bases from V and 0 from J, leaving 11 bases between them. Germline V gene sequence: CDR1 MDHEN, CDR2 SYDVKM. The length of the CDR3 is 15 residues. The full variable domain, completed using reference TRBV28 and TRBJ2-1, is DVKVTQSSRYLVKRTGEKVFLECVQDMDHENMFWYRQDPGLGLRLIYFSYDVKMKEKGDIPEGYSVSREKKERFSLILESASTNQTSMYLCASSGDFFSYNEQFFGPGTRLTVL.

The CDR3 nucleotides are TGTGCCAGCAACCCCACCGCGGTAGCCTACAATGAGCAGTTCTTC. This encodes CASNPTAVAYNEQFF. The V gene is TRBV7-2, the J gene TRBJ2-1, with D unclear. The ends were cut back, 7 bases at V and 2 bases at J, with 15 bases in the middle. There are 15 residues in the CDR3. Germline CDR1 is SGHTA and CDR2 is FQGNSA.

This clone was recorded only once. The chain uses TRBV7-8 and TRBJ2-1; 8 nucleotides match TRBD2. CDR3 length equals 16 residues. With 2 bases clipped from V and 8 bases from J, the junction kept 11 bases outside the gene matches. Germline CDR1 is SGHVS and CDR2 is FQNEAQ. The CDR3 sequence is CASSLRGLAKNDEQFF. For the CDR3, the DNA is TGTGCCAGCAGCTTAAGAGGACTAGCTAAGAACGATGAGCAGTTCTTC.

This chain links TRBV5-1 with TRBJ2-7; the match to TRBD1 covers 8 bases. This CDR3 is built from 15 residues. Germline V CDR1 and CDR2: SGHRS, YFSETQ. The trim removed 4 bases at V and 0 bases at J, leaving 6 bases unmatched. The CDR3 sequence: CASSTRTGSSYEQYF. The DNA for the CDR3 is TGCGCCAGCAGCACGAGGACAGGGTCCTCCTACGAGCAGTACTTC.

The chain uses TRBV28 and TRBJ1-1; the match to TRBD1 covers 7 bases. The CDR3 sequence is 12 residues long. The germline CDR1 and CDR2 sequences are MDHEN and SYDVKM. With 6 bases clipped from V and 7 bases from J, the junction kept 5 bases outside the gene matches. The CDR3 nucleotides are TGTGCCAGCAGGCCGGGACAGCTTGAAGCTTTCTTT. Protein sequence: CASRPGQLEAFF.

The genes are TRBV4-1 and TRBJ2-5; tentative D call: TRBD2 (6 bases). Trimming left V 1 base short and J 1 base short, with 10 bases between. CDR1 is MGHRA, CDR2 YSYEKL, per germline. This CDR3 contains 15 residues. The DNA for the CDR3 is TGCGCCAGCAGCCAAGCCCCGGGAGCCCAAGAGACCCAGTACTTC. It specifies CASSQAPGAQETQYF.

The rearrangement uses TRBV7-9 and TRBJ2-5; D perhaps matches TRBD2 (5 bases). The V gene's germline CDR1 is SEHNR and CDR2 FQNEAQ (reference sequence). This CDR3 has 14 amino acids. Trimming pared 5 bases from V and 2 bases from J, leaving 12 bases between. The CDR3 bases are TGTGCCAGCAGCAAGATCCGGGAACAAGAGACCCAGTACTTC. Amino acid sequence: CASSKIREQETQYF.

As for this clone: This sample also contains other DNA sequences that code for the same CDR3. This chain joins TRBV2 and TRBJ1-4; 10 positions agree with TRBD1. This CDR3 is 15 amino acids long. With 6 bases clipped from V and 5 bases from J, the junction kept 6 bases outside the gene matches. The germline V gene has CDR1 SNHLY and CDR2 FYNNEI. CDR3 in amino acids: CASRGWDRGNEKLFF. The CDR3 DNA reads as TGTGCCAGCAGGGGATGGGACAGGGGCAATGAAAAACTGTTTTTT.

This clone has a single count. The chain has TRBV29-1 and TRBJ2-1; 12 bases are a match to TRBD2. The V segment lost 4 bases and the J segment 9 bases; nucleotides outside the gene matches: 4. CDR1 and CDR2 (germline): SQVTM, ANQGSEA. There are 13 residues in the CDR3. This chain's CDR3 is CSVVASGRGEQFF. CDR3 DNA sequence: TGCAGCGTTGTGGCTAGCGGGAGGGGTGAGCAGTTCTTC.

The chain joins TRBV7-9 to TRBJ2-7; D ambiguous. CDR3 length: 13 residues. V dropped 3 bases and J dropped 3 bases, with 9 bases sitting between them. CDR1 is SEHNR and CDR2 is FQNEAQ in the germline V gene (reference sequence). DNA of the CDR3: TGTGCCAGCAGCTTGAACACCGGCTACGAGCAGTACTTC. Residues: CASSLNTGYEQYF.

The V call is TRBV7-8, the J call TRBJ1-5; D possibly corresponds to TRBD1 (5 bases). V was cut by 4 bases and J by 2 bases, with 12 bases left in between. Germline V lookup: CDR1 SGHVS, CDR2 FQNEAQ. This CDR3 is 15 amino acids long. For the CDR3, the DNA is TGTGCCAGCAGCTCGGGACTTCTTGGCAATCAGCCCCAGCATTTT. It codes for CASSSGLLGNQPQHF.

The V gene is TRBV30, the J gene TRBJ2-7; D is ambiguous. The germline V and J ends were trimmed by 2 bases and 1 base, with 3 bases remaining between them. Per the germline V gene, CDR1 is GTSNPN and CDR2 is SVGIG (reference sequence). This CDR3 comprises 11 residues. DNA of the CDR3: TGTGCCTGGAGTATTTCCTACGAGCAGTACTTC. Translation gives CAWSISYEQYF.

The chain couples TRBV7-9 to TRBJ2-2; 13 positions agree with TRBD2. V shed 4 bases and J 1 base; nucleotides not matched to a gene: 3. CDR3 length: 17 amino acids. CDR1 is SEHNR and CDR2 is FQNEAQ in the germline V gene (reference sequence). CDR3 nucleotide sequence: TGTGCCAGCAGCTCGGGACTAGCGGGATGGAACACCGGGGAGCTGTTTTTT. It codes for CASSSGLAGWNTGELFF.

On this clone: Other DNA sequences from this sample encode an identical CDR3 as well. The chain uses TRBV27 and TRBJ2-7; D is undetermined. The ends were cut back, 4 bases at V and 0 bases at J, with 7 bases in the middle. Germline CDR1 MNHEY, CDR2 SMNVEV (reference sequence). The CDR3 has 13 residues. CDR3 sequence (DNA): TGTGCCAGCAGTTCCGGAAGCTCCTACGAGCAGTACTTC. Translated: CASSSGSSYEQYF.

This clone was detected only once. The V call is TRBV7-8, the J call TRBJ2-1, with D tentatively TRBD2 (6 bases). This CDR3 spans 20 amino acids. The ends were cut back, 2 bases at V and 3 bases at J, with 26 bases in the middle. Germline CDR1 reads SGHVS; CDR2 reads FQNEAQ. CDR3 nucleotides: TGTGCCAGCAGCTTACCCAGAGGGAGGTTCCACCATACCTTCTACAATGAGCAGTTCTTC. As protein: CASSLPRGRFHHTFYNEQFF.

V gene TRBV7-9 combines with J gene TRBJ2-7; TRBD2 matches at 9 bases. Germline CDR1 is SEHNR and CDR2 is FQNEAQ (reference sequence). The CDR3 covers 16 residues. V was clipped by 5 bases and J by 4 bases; unmatched bases: 12. The CDR3: CASSQTSGASYYEQYF. For the CDR3, the DNA is TGTGCCAGCAGCCAGACTAGCGGAGCTAGCTATTACGAGCAGTACTTC.

The V gene is TRBV10-3, the J gene TRBJ2-7; 10 bases are shared with TRBD2. Unmatched junction bases numbered 2, after V lost 6 bases and J lost 0 bases. Germline values: CDR1 ENHRY, CDR2 SYGVKD. The CDR3 has 14 amino acids. The DNA for the CDR3 is TGTGCCATCAGCGTAGCGGGGGGCTCCTACGAGCAGTACTTC. It specifies CAISVAGGSYEQYF.

Turning to this clone: At one of its ends the junction is not consistent with the germline gene, which may arise from a read error. The chain uses TRBV4-1 and TRBJ2-2; unclear D gene. Looked up from germline, CDR1 is MGHRA and CDR2 is YSYEKL. The CDR3 is 15 amino acids. CDR3 protein: CASNQSQDDTGELFF. CDR3 DNA sequence: TGCGCCAGCAACCAATCCCAGGACGACACCGGGGAGCTGTTTTTT.

The chain recombines TRBV28 with TRBJ2-7; D may be TRBD2 (5 bases). V lost 3 bases, J lost 4 bases, and 13 bases lay in between. The CDR3 runs to 14 residues. Looked up from germline, CDR1 is MDHEN and CDR2 is SYDVKM. The CDR3 DNA reads TGTGCCAGCAGTTTGCCGGGGATAAGGTACGAGCAGTACTTC. Translated, it gives CASSLPGIRYEQYF.